A selection of T cell receptor beta chains follows, all from one sample in a study of PD-1 blockade in classical Hodgkin lymphoma. Assay: immunoSEQ multiplex PCR; the TCRdb copy retains only in-frame clones and omits some. Altogether over 15,000 clones are present, about 68% being singletons, with the ten largest covering more than 2%. The sequencing here drew on CD4+ T cells from blood, taken before the fourth cycle of nivolumab. The receptors here all came from a human donor with classical Hodgkin lymphoma. Each CDR3 is given with its conserved first and last residue. The order of the fields is D gene, clone size, V gene, J gene, CDR3 protein, CDR3 DNA. A D gene is named only where the DNA matches it firmly. The listing skips clone size in some rows; elsewhere it reads once, few, many or a size class.

NA	NA	TRBV5-5	TRBJ2-7	CASSLAQGYEQYF	TGTGCCAGCAGCTTGGCACAGGGCTACGAGCAGTACTTC
NA	NA	TRBV11-2	TRBJ1-3	CASSTHRLSSGNTIYF	TGTGCCAGCAGCACCCACAGACTCTCATCTGGAAACACCATATATTTT
NA	NA	TRBV28	TRBJ1-1	CASSPGGVGRGEAFF	TGTGCCAGCTCCCCGGGGGGGGTCGGGAGGGGTGAAGCTTTCTTT
NA	NA	TRBV19	TRBJ2-7	CASSILPGSYEQYF	TGTGCCAGTAGTATCTTGCCCGGGTCGTACGAGCAGTACTTC
TRBD2	NA	TRBV6-4	TRBJ2-3	CASSDSPLAGGPREGDTQYF	TGTGCCAGCAGTGACTCTCCTCTAGCGGGAGGGCCGCGTGAGGGAGATACGCAGTATTTT
NA	NA	TRBV5-6	TRBJ2-7	CASSWGGQEVGLREQYF	TGTGCCAGCAGCTGGGGGGGCCAAGAGGTCGGGCTGAGGGAGCAGTACTTC
NA	NA	TRBV6-6	TRBJ2-5	CASRPWGTETQYF	TGTGCCAGCCGCCCATGGGGCACGGAGACCCAGTACTTC
TRBD1	NA	TRBV10-3	TRBJ1-2	CAISGDRGNYGYTF	TGTGCCATCAGTGGGGACAGAGGGAACTATGGCTACACCTTC
NA	NA	TRBV6-1	TRBJ1-5	CASNWATGSNQPQHF	TGTGCCAGCAACTGGGCCACAGGGAGCAATCAGCCCCAGCATTTT
TRBD1	few	TRBV6-5	TRBJ2-5	CASSPTGDGQETQYF	TGTGCCAGCAGCCCGACAGGGGATGGGCAGGAGACCCAGTACTTC
NA	NA	TRBV2	TRBJ2-2	CASSSGGANTGELFF	TGTGCCAGCAGTTCTGGGGGAGCGAACACCGGGGAGCTGTTTTTT
NA	NA	TRBV20-1	TRBJ1-6	CSATVGVALHF	TGCAGTGCTACGGTCGGGGTGGCCCTCCACTTT
NA	NA	TRBV9	TRBJ2-5	CASSVDDESDTQYF	TGTGCCAGCAGCGTAGATGACGAGAGCGATACCCAGTACTTC
NA	NA	TRBV6-6	TRBJ2-5	CASSPSETQYF	TGTGCCAGCAGTCCATCAGAGACCCAGTACTTC
TRBD2	few	TRBV5-1	TRBJ2-2	CASSPRTSGGNTGELFF	TGCGCCAGCAGCCCCCGGACTAGCGGGGGAAACACCGGGGAGCTGTTTTTT
TRBD1	NA	TRBV18	TRBJ1-3	CASSLTGNRGEFGNTIYF	TGTGCCAGCTCTCTGACCGGAAACAGGGGGGAGTTCGGAAACACCATATATTTT
NA	few	TRBV7-8	TRBJ1-5	CASSRDRNQPQHF	TGTGCCAGCAGCCGGGACCGCAATCAGCCCCAGCATTTT
NA	NA	TRBV29-1	TRBJ2-3	CSVEEQGRDTQYF	TGCAGCGTTGAAGAACAGGGAAGAGATACGCAGTATTTT
NA	NA	TRBV9	TRBJ1-1	CASSVNDVPATEAFF	TGTGCCAGCAGCGTAAACGACGTGCCGGCCACTGAAGCTTTCTTT
TRBD1	NA	TRBV28	TRBJ2-5	CASKAGGETQYF	TGTGCCAGCAAAGCAGGGGGCGAGACCCAGTACTTC
TRBD1	NA	TRBV5-1	TRBJ2-6	CASSRQGALGANVLTF	TGCGCCAGCAGCCGACAGGGGGCGCTTGGGGCCAACGTCCTGACTTTC
NA	NA	TRBV28	TRBJ1-3	CASSLGRFSGNTIYF	TGTGCCAGCAGTTTAGGGAGGTTCTCTGGAAACACCATATATTTT
NA	few	TRBV6-6	TRBJ1-5	CASALGEHQPQHF	TGTGCCAGCGCCCTAGGGGAGCATCAGCCCCAGCATTTT
NA	NA	TRBV20-1	TRBJ1-1	CSAESEAFF	TGCAGTGCTGAATCTGAAGCTTTCTTT
TRBD2	NA	TRBV7-2	TRBJ2-7	CASSRMGLAGGYYEQYF	TGTGCCAGCAGCCGAATGGGACTAGCGGGAGGATACTACGAGCAGTACTTC
TRBD1	few	TRBV2	TRBJ1-5	CASSAGQSSNQPQHF	TGTGCCAGCAGTGCGGGACAGTCAAGCAATCAGCCCCAGCATTTT
NA	NA	TRBV5-1	TRBJ2-2	CASSPGVPGTGELFF	TGCGCCAGCAGCCCCGGGGTGCCGGGGACCGGGGAGCTGTTTTTT
NA	once	TRBV28	TRBJ2-1	CASRKGRLSYNEQFF	TGTGCCAGCAGGAAGGGACGCCTCTCCTACAATGAGCAGTTCTTC